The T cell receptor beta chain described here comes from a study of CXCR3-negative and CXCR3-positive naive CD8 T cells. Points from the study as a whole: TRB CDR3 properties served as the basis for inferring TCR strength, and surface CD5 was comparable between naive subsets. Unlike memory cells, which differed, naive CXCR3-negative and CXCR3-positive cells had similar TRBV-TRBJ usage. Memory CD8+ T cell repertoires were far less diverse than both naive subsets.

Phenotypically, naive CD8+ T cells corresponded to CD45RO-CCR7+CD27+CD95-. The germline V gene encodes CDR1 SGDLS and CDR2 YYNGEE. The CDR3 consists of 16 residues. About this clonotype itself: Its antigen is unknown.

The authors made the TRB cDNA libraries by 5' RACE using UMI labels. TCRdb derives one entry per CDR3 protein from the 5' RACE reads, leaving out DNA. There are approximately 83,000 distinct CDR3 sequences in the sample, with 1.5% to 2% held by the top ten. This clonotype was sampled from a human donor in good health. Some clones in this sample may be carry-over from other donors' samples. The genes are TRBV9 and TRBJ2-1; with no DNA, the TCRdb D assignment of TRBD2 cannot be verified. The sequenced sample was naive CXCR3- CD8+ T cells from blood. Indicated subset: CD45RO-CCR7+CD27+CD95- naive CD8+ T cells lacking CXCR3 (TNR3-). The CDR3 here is CASSGLAGGPYNEQFF.